This T cell receptor beta chain was sequenced during a study of blood T cells in healthy people across ages. Findings and limits, study-wide: Across the age range, TCR beta diversity per million T cells fell in a roughly linear way.

With 5 bases removed from V and 4 bases from J, the gap between germline ends came to 11 bases. Per the germline V gene, CDR1 is SGHVS and CDR2 is FNYEAQ. This CDR3 is built from 14 residues. The authors ran a second PCR of about 7 to 11 cycles using a sample-barcoded 5' primer and a J-beta primer mix. TCRdb ran MiXCR on the 5' RACE reads and lists one entry per CDR3 protein. The data show more than 450,000 distinct CDR3 sequences, 27% seen once. About this clonotype itself: Antigen unknown.

These data also featured in a second study, about T cells of mothers and their children. That source reports: Three mothers and their six children, all healthy Caucasians, donated. Compared with unrelated pairs, related mother-child pairs had slightly higher, non-significant overlap. It was observed that no persistent microchimeric T cell clones could be detected.

Sequenced: blood. The receptor was isolated from a boy between 2 and 10 years old in good health. The chain recombines TRBV7-6 with TRBJ2-2; D possibly corresponds to TRBD2 (5 bases). CDR3 DNA: TGTGCCAGCAGCGAGGTACGGGGCACCGGGGAGCTGTTTTTT. Translated: CASSEVRGTGELFF.